The 7 T cell receptor beta chains given below trace back to one sample, sequenced in a study of T cell responses to AZD1222 COVID-19 vaccine. Here immunoSEQ multiplex PCR was the method, and the copy in TCRdb shows in-frame clones only, minus some. The sample carries about 96,000 clones, 75% to 90% recorded once. The sequenced sample was peripheral blood, obtained on day 0 of AZD1222 vaccination. The receptor source for this set is an adult in good health.

V is TRBV9 and J is TRBJ2-5; D gene uncertain. V was pared by 0 bases and J by 0 bases, with 9 bases between. The CDR3 contains 15 residues. Germline V gives CDR1 SGDLS, CDR2 YYNGEE. CDR3 in amino acids: CASSVGQQDQETQYF. The DNA of the CDR3 is TGTGCCAGCAGCGTAGGTCAGCAAGACCAAGAGACCCAGTACTTC.

The V call is TRBV28, the J call TRBJ1-1; unclear D gene. The CDR3 has 13 amino acids. The germline V and J ends were trimmed by 4 bases and 0 bases, with 6 bases remaining between them. Germline CDR1 MDHEN, CDR2 SYDVKM. The CDR3: CASSSYMNTEAFF. CDR3 coding DNA: TGTGCCAGCAGTTCCTATATGAACACTGAAGCTTTCTTT.

The CDR3 sequence is CASRYRGRGWRQYF. The CDR3 nucleotides read TGTGCCAGCAGATACAGGGGTAGAGGCTGGCGGCAGTACTTC. The V and J genes are TRBV13 and TRBJ2-7; 7 nucleotides line up with TRBD1. This CDR3 is built from 14 residues. The V and J ends lost 6 bases and 9 bases, in that order; junction bases with no gene match: 14. Germline CDR1 reads PRHDT; CDR2 reads FYEKMQ (reference sequence). Full variable domain (remainder filled in from reference TRBV13 and TRBJ2-7): AAGVIQSPRHLIKEKRETATLKCYPIPRHDTVYWYQQGPGQDPQFLISFYEKMQSDKGSIPDRFSAQQFSDYHSELNMSSLELGDSALYFCASRYRGRGWRQYFGPGTRLTVT.

The rearrangement links TRBV28 to TRBJ2-7; D gene uncertain. Germline V gene lookup returns CDR1 MDHEN and CDR2 SYDVKM. Trimming removed 7 bases from V and 4 bases from J, with 14 bases in between. The CDR3 has 13 residues. As DNA, the CDR3 is TGTGCCAGCACGGAGTCCCATGGGTACGAGCAGTACTTC. It specifies CASTESHGYEQYF.

The gene calls are TRBV5-4 and TRBJ2-7, with 13 bases identical to TRBD2. The V segment lost 0 bases and the J segment 3 bases; nucleotides outside the gene matches: 3. This CDR3 is 16 amino acids long. Germline V CDR1 and CDR2: SGHNT, YYREEE (reference sequence). Here the CDR3 reads CASSLGTSGRLYEQYF. CDR3 in DNA: TGTGCCAGCAGCTTGGGGACTAGCGGGAGACTCTACGAGCAGTACTTC.

This chain connects TRBV24-1 to TRBJ2-1; D gene uncertain. V was clipped by 1 base and J by 0 bases, with 6 bases between them. CDR3 length: 15 amino acids. Germline V gene data show CDR1 as KGHDR and CDR2 as SFDVKD. The CDR3 region has the DNA TGTGCCACCAGTGATTTTGGTAGCTCCTACAATGAGCAGTTCTTC. Protein product: CATSDFGSSYNEQFF.

The chain uses TRBV2 and TRBJ2-1; TRBD2 matches at 9 bases. The CDR3 totals 14 residues. Trimming removed 4 bases from V and 7 bases from J; junction bases left unmatched: 5. Germline V gene data show CDR1 as SNHLY and CDR2 as FYNNEI. CDR3 region: CASSVGGRANEQFF. CDR3 sequence (DNA): TGTGCCAGCAGTGTAGGCGGGAGGGCGAATGAGCAGTTCTTC.